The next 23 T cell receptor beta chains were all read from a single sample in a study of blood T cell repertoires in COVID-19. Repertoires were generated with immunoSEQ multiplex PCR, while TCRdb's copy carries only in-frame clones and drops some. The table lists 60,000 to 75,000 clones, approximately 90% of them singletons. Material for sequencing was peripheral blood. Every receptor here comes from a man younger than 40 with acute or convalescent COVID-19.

The CDR3 DNA reads as TGTGCCTGGAGTGCCACCTCGCAGCGGCCCCTCCACTTT. Residues: CAWSATSQRPLHF. This chain joins TRBV30 and TRBJ1-6; no definite D call. V was clipped by 1 base and J by 13 bases, with 14 bases between them. Germline CDR1 GTSNPN, CDR2 SVGIG (reference sequence). This CDR3 has 13 residues.

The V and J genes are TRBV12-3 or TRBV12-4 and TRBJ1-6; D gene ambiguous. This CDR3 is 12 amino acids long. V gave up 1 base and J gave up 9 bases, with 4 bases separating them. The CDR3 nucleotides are TGTGCCAGCAGTTTAGAACTTTCACCCCTCCACTTT. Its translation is CASSLELSPLHF.

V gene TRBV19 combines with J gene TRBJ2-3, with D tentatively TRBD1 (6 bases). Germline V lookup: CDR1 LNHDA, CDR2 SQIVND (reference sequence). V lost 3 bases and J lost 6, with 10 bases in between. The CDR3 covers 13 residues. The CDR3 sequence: CASSIGTRDTQYF. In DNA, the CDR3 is TGTGCCAGTAGTATTGGGACACGCGATACGCAGTATTTT. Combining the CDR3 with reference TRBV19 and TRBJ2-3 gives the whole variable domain DGGITQSPKYLFRKEGQNVTLSCEQNLNHDAMYWYRQDPGQGLRLIYYSQIVNDFQKGDIAEGYSVSREKKESFPLTVTSAQKNPTAFYLCASSIGTRDTQYFGPGTRLTVL.

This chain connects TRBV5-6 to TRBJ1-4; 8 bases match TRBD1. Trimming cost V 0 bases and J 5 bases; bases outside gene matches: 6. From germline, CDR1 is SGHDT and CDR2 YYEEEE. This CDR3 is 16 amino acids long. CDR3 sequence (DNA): TGTGCCAGCAGCTTGGTGTCAGGGGGCCAGAATGAAAAACTGTTTTTT. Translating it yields CASSLVSGGQNEKLFF.

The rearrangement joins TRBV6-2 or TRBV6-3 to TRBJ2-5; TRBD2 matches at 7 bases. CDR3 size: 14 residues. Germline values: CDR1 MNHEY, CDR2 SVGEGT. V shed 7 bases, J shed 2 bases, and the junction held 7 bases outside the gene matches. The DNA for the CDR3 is TGTGCCAGCACCCCGACAGCGGGACAAGAGACCCAGTACTTC. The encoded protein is CASTPTAGQETQYF.

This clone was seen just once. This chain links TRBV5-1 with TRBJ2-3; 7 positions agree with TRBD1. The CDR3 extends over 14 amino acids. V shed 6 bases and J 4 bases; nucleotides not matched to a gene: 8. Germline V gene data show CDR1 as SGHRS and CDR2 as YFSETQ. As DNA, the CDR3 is TGCGCCAGCACCCGGGACAGAAATGCAGATACGCAGTATTTT. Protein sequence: CASTRDRNADTQYF.

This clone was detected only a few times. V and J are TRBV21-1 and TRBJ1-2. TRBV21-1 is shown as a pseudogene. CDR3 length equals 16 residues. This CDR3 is CASTIKTEGEDYGYTF. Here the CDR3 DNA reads TGTGCCAGCACCATCAAAACGGAGGGCGAGGACTATGGCTACACCTTC.

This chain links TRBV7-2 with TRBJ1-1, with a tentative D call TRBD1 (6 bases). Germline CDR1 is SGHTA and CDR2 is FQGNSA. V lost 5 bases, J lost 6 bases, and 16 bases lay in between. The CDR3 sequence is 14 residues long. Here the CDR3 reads CASSAQGGFAEAFF. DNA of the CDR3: TGTGCCAGCAGCGCACAGGGCGGATTCGCTGAAGCTTTCTTT.

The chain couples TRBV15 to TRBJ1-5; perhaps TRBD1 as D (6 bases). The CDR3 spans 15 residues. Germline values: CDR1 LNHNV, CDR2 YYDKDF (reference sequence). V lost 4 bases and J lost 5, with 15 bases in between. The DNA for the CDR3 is TGTGCCACCAGCATTGGAGCGACAGGCGATCAGCCCCAGCATTTT. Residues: CATSIGATGDQPQHF.

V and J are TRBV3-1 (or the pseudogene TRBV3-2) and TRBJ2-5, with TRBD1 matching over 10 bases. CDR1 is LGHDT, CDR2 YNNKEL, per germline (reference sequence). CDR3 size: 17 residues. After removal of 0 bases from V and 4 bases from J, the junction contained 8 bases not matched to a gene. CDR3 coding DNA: TGTGCCAGCAGCCAAGATGAGGGACAGGGGTCACCAGAGACCCAGTACTTC. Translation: CASSQDEGQGSPETQYF.

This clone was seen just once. The CDR3 nucleotides are TGTGCCAGCAGTGAAAGTACCGGCTACGAGCAGTACGTC. Protein: CASSESTGYEQYV. The V and J genes are TRBV6-1 and TRBJ2-7; D is unresolved. CDR1 and CDR2 (germline): MNHNS, SASEGT. The V end was cut by 2 bases, the J end by 3 bases, with 8 bases between. There are 13 residues in the CDR3.

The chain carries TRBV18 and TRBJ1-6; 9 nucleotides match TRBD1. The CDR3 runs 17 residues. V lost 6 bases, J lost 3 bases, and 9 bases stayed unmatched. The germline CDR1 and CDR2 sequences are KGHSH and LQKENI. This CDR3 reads CASSSGTGSFYNSPLHF. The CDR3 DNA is TGTGCCAGCTCCTCCGGGACAGGGTCTTTCTATAATTCACCCCTCCACTTT.

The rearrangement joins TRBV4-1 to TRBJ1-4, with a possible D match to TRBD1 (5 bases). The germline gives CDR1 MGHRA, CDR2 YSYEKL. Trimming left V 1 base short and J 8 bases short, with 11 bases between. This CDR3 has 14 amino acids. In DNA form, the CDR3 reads TGCGCCAGCAGCCAAGGACAGAGACTCGAAAAACTGTTTTTT. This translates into CASSQGQRLEKLFF.

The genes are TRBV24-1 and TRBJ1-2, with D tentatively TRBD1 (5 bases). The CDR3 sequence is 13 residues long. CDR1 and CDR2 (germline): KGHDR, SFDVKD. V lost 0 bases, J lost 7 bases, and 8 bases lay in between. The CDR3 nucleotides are TGTGCCACCAGTGATTTGGGCCAGGGTGGCTACACCTTC. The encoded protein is CATSDLGQGGYTF.

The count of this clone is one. CDR3 in DNA: TGTGCCTGGATGGAGGGGGCGAAGGGAACTTGGACGCCTGAAGCTTTCTTT. It translates to CAWMEGAKGTWTPEAFF. The chain carries TRBV30 and TRBJ1-1, with 7 bases identical to TRBD1. This CDR3 comprises 17 residues. CDR1 is GTSNPN, CDR2 SVGIG, per germline (reference sequence). The junction had 20 bases not matched to a gene; V was cut back by 4 bases and J by 6 bases.

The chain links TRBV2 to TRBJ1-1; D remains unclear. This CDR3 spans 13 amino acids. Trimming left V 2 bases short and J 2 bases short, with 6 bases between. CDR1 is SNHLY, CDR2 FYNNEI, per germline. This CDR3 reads CASSEQANTEAFF. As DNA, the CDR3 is TGTGCCAGCAGTGAACAGGCCAACACTGAAGCTTTCTTT.

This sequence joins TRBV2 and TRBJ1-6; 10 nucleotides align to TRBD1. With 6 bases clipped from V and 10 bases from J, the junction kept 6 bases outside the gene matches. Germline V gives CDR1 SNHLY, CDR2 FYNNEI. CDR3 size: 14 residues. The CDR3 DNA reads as TGTGCCAGCAGAATGGGGGACAGGGGATCACCCCTCCACTTT. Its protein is CASRMGDRGSPLHF.

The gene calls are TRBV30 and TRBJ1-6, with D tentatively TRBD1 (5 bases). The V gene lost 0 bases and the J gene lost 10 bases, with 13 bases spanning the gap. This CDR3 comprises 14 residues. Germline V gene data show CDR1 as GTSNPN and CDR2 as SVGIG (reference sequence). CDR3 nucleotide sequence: TGTGCCTGGAGTGTAAACTCGAAGGGGTCACCCCTCCACTTT. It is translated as CAWSVNSKGSPLHF.

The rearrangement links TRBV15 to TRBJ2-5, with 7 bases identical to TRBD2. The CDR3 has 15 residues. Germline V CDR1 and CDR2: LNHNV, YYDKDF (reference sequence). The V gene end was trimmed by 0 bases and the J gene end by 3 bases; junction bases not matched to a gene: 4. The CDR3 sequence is CATSRESGREETQYF. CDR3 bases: TGTGCCACCAGCAGAGAATCGGGGAGGGAAGAGACCCAGTACTTC. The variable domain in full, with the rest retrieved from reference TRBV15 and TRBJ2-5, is DAMVIQNPRYQVTQFGKPVTLSCSQTLNHNVMYWYQQKSSQAPKLLFHYYDKDFNNEADTPDNFQSRRPNTSFCFLDIRSPGLGDTAMYLCATSRESGREETQYFGPGTRLLVL.

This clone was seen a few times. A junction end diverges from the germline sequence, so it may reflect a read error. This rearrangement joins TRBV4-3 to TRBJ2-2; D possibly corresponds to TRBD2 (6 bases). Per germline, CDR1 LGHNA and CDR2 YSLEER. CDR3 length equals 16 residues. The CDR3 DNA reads TGCGCCAGCAGTCAAGAGGCCGGGGACTTCACCGGGGAGCTGTTTTTT. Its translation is CASSQEAGDFTGELFF.

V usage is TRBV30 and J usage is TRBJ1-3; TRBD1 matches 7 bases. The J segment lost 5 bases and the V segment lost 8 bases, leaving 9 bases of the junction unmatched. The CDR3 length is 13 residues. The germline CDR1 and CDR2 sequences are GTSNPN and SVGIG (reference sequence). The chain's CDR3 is CAQTGSRRNTIYF. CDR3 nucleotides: TGTGCCCAGACAGGGAGCAGAAGAAACACCATATATTTT.

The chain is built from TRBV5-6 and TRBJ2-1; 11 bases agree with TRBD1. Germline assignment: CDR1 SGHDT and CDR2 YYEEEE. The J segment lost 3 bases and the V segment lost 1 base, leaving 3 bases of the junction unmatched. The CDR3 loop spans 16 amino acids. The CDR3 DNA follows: TGTGCCAGCAGCTTGTGGACAGGGGGCGTCTACAATGAGCAGTTCTTC. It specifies CASSLWTGGVYNEQFF.

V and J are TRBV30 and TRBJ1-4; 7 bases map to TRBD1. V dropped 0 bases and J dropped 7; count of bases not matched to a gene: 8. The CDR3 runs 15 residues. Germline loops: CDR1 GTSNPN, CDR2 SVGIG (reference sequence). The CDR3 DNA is TGTGCCTGGAGTGTAAGAGGGGGCCTCGGTGAAAAACTGTTTTTT. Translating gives CAWSVRGGLGEKLFF.